This T cell receptor (beta chain) originates from a study of T cell repertoires in cytomegalovirus infection. TCRdb re-analysed the reads in MiXCR, keeping a single row per CDR3 protein. Of around 450,000 distinct CDR3 sequences in the sample, approximately 30% are singletons; the top ten hold roughly an eighth. Trimming shortened V by 7 bases and J by 2 bases, and 9 bases separated the two germline ends. The CDR3 sequence is 13 residues long. The sample holds many counts of this clonotype. This TCR came from a human donor in good health (CMV status not recorded). Some clones in this sample may be carry-over from other donors' samples. Sequencing was carried out using PBMCs. The V call is TRBV12-3 or TRBV12-4, the J call TRBJ1-5; D remains unclear. DNA of the CDR3: TGTGCCAGCAACGCGAACCGCAATCAGCCCCAGCATTTT. This gives the protein CASNANRNQPQHF.